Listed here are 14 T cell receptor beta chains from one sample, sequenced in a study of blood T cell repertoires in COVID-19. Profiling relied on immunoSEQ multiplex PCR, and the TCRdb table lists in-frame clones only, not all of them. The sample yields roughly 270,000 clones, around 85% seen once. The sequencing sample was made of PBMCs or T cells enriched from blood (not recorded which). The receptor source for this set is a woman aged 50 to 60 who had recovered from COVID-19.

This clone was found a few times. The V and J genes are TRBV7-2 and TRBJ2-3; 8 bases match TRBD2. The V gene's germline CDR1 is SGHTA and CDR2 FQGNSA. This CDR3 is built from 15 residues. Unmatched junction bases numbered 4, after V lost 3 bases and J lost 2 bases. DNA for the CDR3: TGTGCCAGCAGCTTTAGAGCGGGAGACACAGATACGCAGTATTTT. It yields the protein CASSFRAGDTDTQYF.

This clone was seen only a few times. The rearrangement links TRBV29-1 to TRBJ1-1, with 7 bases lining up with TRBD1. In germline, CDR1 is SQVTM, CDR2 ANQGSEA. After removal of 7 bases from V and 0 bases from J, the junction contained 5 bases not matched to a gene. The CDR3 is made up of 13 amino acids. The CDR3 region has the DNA TGCAGCGCAGGGACAGCGTTGAACACTGAAGCTTTCTTT. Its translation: CSAGTALNTEAFF.

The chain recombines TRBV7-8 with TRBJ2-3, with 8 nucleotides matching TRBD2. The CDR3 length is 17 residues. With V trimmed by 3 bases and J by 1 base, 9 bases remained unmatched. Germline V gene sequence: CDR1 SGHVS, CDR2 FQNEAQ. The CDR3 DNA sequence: TGTGCCAGCAGCTTGCGGCGGGGGGCTTATCGCACAGATACGCAGTATTTT. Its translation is CASSLRRGAYRTDTQYF.

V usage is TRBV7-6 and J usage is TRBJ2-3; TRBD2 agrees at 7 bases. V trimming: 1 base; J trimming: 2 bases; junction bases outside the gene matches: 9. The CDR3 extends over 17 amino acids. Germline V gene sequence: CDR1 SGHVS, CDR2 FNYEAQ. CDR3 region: CASSLDSVGGSTDTQYF. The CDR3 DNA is TGTGCCAGCAGCTTAGATTCTGTGGGAGGGTCCACAGATACGCAGTATTTT.

The CDR3 loop reads CASSLAGTYEQYF. CDR3 sequence (DNA): TGTGCCAGCAGCTTGGCCGGGACCTACGAGCAGTACTTC. The rearrangement links TRBV5-6 to TRBJ2-7; maybe TRBD2 (5 bases). The germline V gene encodes CDR1 SGHDT and CDR2 YYEEEE. Trimming shortened V by 0 bases and J by 2 bases, and 6 bases separated the two germline ends. This CDR3 is 13 amino acids long.

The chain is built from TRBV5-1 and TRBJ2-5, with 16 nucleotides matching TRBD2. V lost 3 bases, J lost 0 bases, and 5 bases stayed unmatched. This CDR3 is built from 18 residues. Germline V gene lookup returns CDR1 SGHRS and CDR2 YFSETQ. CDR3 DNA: TGCGCCAGCAGCTCACCGGGACTAGCGGGGGGGAACCAAGAGACCCAGTACTTC. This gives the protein CASSSPGLAGGNQETQYF.

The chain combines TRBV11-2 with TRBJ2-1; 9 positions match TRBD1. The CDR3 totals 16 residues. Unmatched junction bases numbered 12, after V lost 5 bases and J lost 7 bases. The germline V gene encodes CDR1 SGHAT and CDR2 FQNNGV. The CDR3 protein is CASSPRSGTGWNEQFF. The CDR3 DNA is TGTGCCAGCAGCCCTAGATCCGGGACAGGGTGGAATGAGCAGTTCTTC.

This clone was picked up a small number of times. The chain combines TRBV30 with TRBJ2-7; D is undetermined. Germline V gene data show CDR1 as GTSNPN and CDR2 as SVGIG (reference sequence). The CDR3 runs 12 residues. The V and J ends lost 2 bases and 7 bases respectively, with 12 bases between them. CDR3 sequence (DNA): TGTGCCTGGAGTCCCCGTTTCCGGGAGCAGTACTTC. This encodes CAWSPRFREQYF.

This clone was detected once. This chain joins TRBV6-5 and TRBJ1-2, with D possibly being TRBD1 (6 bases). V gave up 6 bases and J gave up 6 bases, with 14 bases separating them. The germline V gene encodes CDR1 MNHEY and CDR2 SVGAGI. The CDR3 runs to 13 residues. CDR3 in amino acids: CASRATGFDGYTF. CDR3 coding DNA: TGTGCCAGCAGAGCCACAGGGTTTGATGGCTACACCTTC.

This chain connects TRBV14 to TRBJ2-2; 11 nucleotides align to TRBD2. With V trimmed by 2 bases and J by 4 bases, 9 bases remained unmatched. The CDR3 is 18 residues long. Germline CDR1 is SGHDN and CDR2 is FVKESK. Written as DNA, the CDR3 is TGTGCCAGCAGCCAATTCGCAACTAGCGGGAGACCCACCGGGGAGCTGTTTTTT. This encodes CASSQFATSGRPTGELFF.

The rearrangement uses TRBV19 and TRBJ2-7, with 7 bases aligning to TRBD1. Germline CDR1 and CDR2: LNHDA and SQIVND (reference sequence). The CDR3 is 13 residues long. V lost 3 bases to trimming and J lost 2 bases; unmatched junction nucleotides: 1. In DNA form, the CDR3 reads TGTGCCAGTAGTATCCAGGGGGCCTACGAGCAGTACTTC. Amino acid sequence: CASSIQGAYEQYF.

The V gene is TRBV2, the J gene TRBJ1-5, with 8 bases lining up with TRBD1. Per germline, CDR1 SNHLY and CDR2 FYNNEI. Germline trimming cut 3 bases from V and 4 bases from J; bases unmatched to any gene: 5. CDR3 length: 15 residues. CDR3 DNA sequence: TGTGCCAGCAGTGACCGGGACAGGTCAAATCAGCCCCAGCATTTT. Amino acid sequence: CASSDRDRSNQPQHF.

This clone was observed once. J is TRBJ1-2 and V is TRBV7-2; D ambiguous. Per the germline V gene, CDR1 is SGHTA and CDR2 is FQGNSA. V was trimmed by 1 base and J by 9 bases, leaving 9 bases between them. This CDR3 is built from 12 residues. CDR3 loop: CASSLVTERYTF. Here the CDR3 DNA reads TGTGCCAGCAGCTTAGTTACAGAACGCTACACCTTC.

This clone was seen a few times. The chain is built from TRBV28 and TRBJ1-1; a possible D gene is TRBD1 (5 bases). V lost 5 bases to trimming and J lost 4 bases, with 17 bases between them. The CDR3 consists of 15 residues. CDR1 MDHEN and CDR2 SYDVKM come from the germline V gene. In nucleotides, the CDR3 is TGTGCCAGCAGTGCGGACCTCTGGGGGGGCACTGAAGCTTTCTTT. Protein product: CASSADLWGGTEAFF.